The 21 T cell receptor beta chains below all came from one sample that was sequenced in a study of blood T cell repertoires in COVID-19. Profiled with immunoSEQ multiplex PCR; TCRdb holds only in-frame clones, not every one. The profile shows around 150,000 clones, more than 90% of them singletons. The sequencing sample was made of peripheral blood. Receptors were obtained from a man aged 55 to 70 with active or convalescent COVID-19.

This clone appeared a single time. CDR3 sequence: CASSLEAGGPYEQYF. DNA for the CDR3: TGTGCCAGCAGCTTAGAAGCGGGAGGGCCCTACGAGCAGTACTTC. The chain employs TRBV7-2 and TRBJ2-7, with 10 nucleotides matching TRBD2. The V and J ends lost 1 base and 2 bases, in that order; junction bases with no gene match: 2. The CDR3 totals 15 residues. Per germline, CDR1 SGHTA and CDR2 FQGNSA.

J is TRBJ2-3 and V is TRBV3-1 (or the pseudogene TRBV3-2); D remains unclear. The germline V gene encodes CDR1 LGHDT and CDR2 YNNKEL (reference sequence). The length of the CDR3 is 15 residues. V was pared by 1 base and J by 2 bases, with 10 bases between. The CDR3 nucleotides read TGTGCCAGCAGCCAAGGCGGCGGTTTCACAGATACGCAGTATTTT. Residues: CASSQGGGFTDTQYF.

This clone was seen more than once but under ten times. The chain has TRBV28 and TRBJ1-4, with D unclear. The CDR3 is 18 amino acids. Germline CDR1 reads MDHEN; CDR2 reads SYDVKM. Trimming left V 5 bases short and J 0 bases short, with 19 bases between. CDR3 sequence: CASSGELSKPATNEKLFF. The CDR3 nucleotides read TGTGCCAGCAGTGGAGAGCTCTCGAAACCTGCAACTAATGAAAAACTGTTTTTT.

The V gene is TRBV7-2, the J gene TRBJ1-1, with D maybe TRBD1 (5 bases). V was clipped by 6 bases and J by 3 bases, with 20 bases between them. Germline assignment: CDR1 SGHTA and CDR2 FQGNSA. CDR3 length: 16 residues. The CDR3 region is CASSFTWGARYTEAFF. The CDR3, as DNA: TGTGCCAGCAGTTTTACGTGGGGCGCGCGGTACACTGAAGCTTTCTTT.

The rearrangement joins TRBV10-3 to TRBJ2-7; 12 nucleotides agree with TRBD2. CDR3 length equals 17 residues. V lost 0 bases, J lost 3 bases, and 6 bases stayed unmatched. CDR1 and CDR2 from the germline V gene are ENHRY and SYGVKD. CDR3 sequence reads: CAISESTPSGGVYEQYF. The DNA for the CDR3 is TGTGCCATCAGTGAGTCGACTCCTAGCGGGGGGGTCTACGAGCAGTACTTC.

The J gene is TRBJ2-7, the V gene TRBV28; TRBD2 is a possible D gene (6 bases). V gave up 5 bases and J gave up 1 base, with 9 bases separating them. The V gene's germline CDR1 is MDHEN and CDR2 SYDVKM. The CDR3 covers 13 residues. In DNA, the CDR3 is TGTGCCAGCAGTACCGGGACTTCCTACGAGCAGTACTTC. It codes for CASSTGTSYEQYF.

The V call is TRBV6-6, the J call TRBJ1-1; D remains ambiguous. The CDR3 contains 13 residues. CDR1 MNHNY and CDR2 SVGAGI come from the germline V gene (reference sequence). Trimming stripped 8 bases from V and 1 base from J, with 11 bases between. Here the CDR3 reads CASAPQENTEAFF. The CDR3 coding sequence is TGTGCCAGCGCGCCGCAGGAGAACACTGAAGCTTTCTTT.

V is TRBV10-3 and J is TRBJ1-1; TRBD1 agrees at 9 bases. Trimming took 6 bases from V and 6 from J; bases not matched to a gene: 8. The CDR3 covers 14 residues. The germline V gene encodes CDR1 ENHRY and CDR2 SYGVKD. Written as DNA, the CDR3 is TGTGCCATCAGGTCCCGGGACAGGGTTGCTGAAGCTTTCTTT. Its protein product is CAIRSRDRVAEAFF.

This chain joins TRBV2 and TRBJ1-2, with 9 bases lining up with TRBD1. The junction had 9 bases not matched to a gene; V was cut back by 3 bases and J by 7 bases. Germline lookup yields CDR1 SNHLY and CDR2 FYNNEI. CDR3 length equals 15 residues. CDR3 sequence reads: CASSEGGTGISGYTF. In DNA, the CDR3 is TGTGCCAGCAGTGAGGGGGGGACAGGGATTTCTGGCTACACCTTC.

The J gene is TRBJ2-7, the V gene TRBV30; D unclear. The CDR3 sequence is 12 residues long. The germline gives CDR1 GTSNPN, CDR2 SVGIG (reference sequence). V was trimmed by 2 bases and J by 3 bases, leaving 8 bases between them. The CDR3, as DNA: TGTGCCTGGAGTAACAGTTTCTACGAGCAGTACTTC. As protein: CAWSNSFYEQYF.

The chain couples TRBV12-3 or TRBV12-4 to TRBJ1-2; maybe TRBD1 (6 bases). V was clipped by 4 bases and J by 5 bases, with 8 bases between them. The CDR3 sequence is 12 residues long. The CDR3 region is CASSSQGYGYTF. CDR3 DNA: TGTGCCAGCAGTTCACAGGGTTATGGCTACACCTTC.

This clone was seen just once. V usage is TRBV3-1 (or the pseudogene TRBV3-2) and J usage is TRBJ2-1; D is ambiguous. The CDR3 spans 16 residues. V lost 0 bases, J lost 5 bases, and 14 bases lay in between. From germline, CDR1 is LGHDT and CDR2 YNNKEL (reference sequence). CDR3 region: CASSQEAAPPHNEQFF. As DNA, the CDR3 is TGTGCCAGCAGCCAAGAGGCGGCCCCACCACACAATGAGCAGTTCTTC.

The CDR3 region is CAIRRVLAVGANVLTF. The CDR3, as DNA: TGTGCCATAAGGAGGGTGTTGGCGGTTGGGGCCAACGTCCTGACTTTC. The rearrangement joins TRBV10-3 to TRBJ2-6; D may be TRBD2 (6 bases). Trimming stripped 9 bases from V and 3 bases from J, with 18 bases between. Germline loops: CDR1 ENHRY, CDR2 SYGVKD. This CDR3 is built from 16 residues.

The chain joins TRBV10-2 to TRBJ1-4; a weak D match, TRBD1 (5 bases). The CDR3 extends over 15 amino acids. Germline CDR1 WSHSY, CDR2 SAAADI. Trimming stripped 4 bases from V and 7 bases from J, with 16 bases between. CDR3 residues: CASSVVFRGTEKLFF. As DNA, the CDR3 is TGCGCCAGCAGTGTGGTATTTCGGGGGACTGAAAAACTGTTTTTT.

The chain couples TRBV27 to TRBJ1-2; 8 bases line up with TRBD1. The germline V gene encodes CDR1 MNHEY and CDR2 SMNVEV (reference sequence). The CDR3 extends over 14 amino acids. The junction had 10 bases not matched to a gene; V was cut back by 5 bases and J by 8 bases. The CDR3, as DNA: TGTGCCAGCAGTGCCAGACAGGGGACTGAAGGCTACACCTTC. Its translation is CASSARQGTEGYTF.

The chain has TRBV7-2 and TRBJ1-1, with 7 bases that match TRBD1. The CDR3 is made up of 14 amino acids. After removal of 8 bases from V and 0 bases from J, the junction contained 6 bases not matched to a gene. The V gene's germline CDR1 is SGHTA and CDR2 FQGNSA. As DNA, the CDR3 is TGTGCCAGCCTTAATACAGGGGTGAACACTGAAGCTTTCTTT. Amino acids: CASLNTGVNTEAFF.

CDR3 sequence reads: CASSPGRSTGELFF. The CDR3 nucleotides are TGTGCCAGCTCACCAGGGAGGAGTACCGGGGAGCTGTTTTTT. The J gene is TRBJ2-2, the V gene TRBV18, with D possibly matching TRBD2 (6 bases). V shed 2 bases and J shed 5 bases, with 9 bases lying between them. The length of the CDR3 is 14 residues. In germline, CDR1 is KGHSH, CDR2 LQKENI.

CDR3 sequence reads: CASSYSPDRDYGYTF. In nucleotides, the CDR3 is TGTGCCAGCAGTTACTCCCCGGACAGGGACTATGGCTACACCTTC. The J gene is TRBJ1-2, the V gene TRBV6-5; 8 bases fit TRBD1. With V trimmed by 0 bases and J by 3 bases, 3 bases remained unmatched. Germline V CDR1 and CDR2: MNHEY, SVGAGI. This CDR3 contains 15 residues.

The V call is TRBV2, the J call TRBJ1-2; TRBD1 matches 8 bases. The CDR3 has 14 amino acids. The trim removed 2 bases at V and 9 bases at J, leaving 8 bases unmatched. Germline CDR1 SNHLY, CDR2 FYNNEI. CDR3 DNA: TGTGCCAGCAGTGAAATTAGGACAGGGAACAGCTACACCTTC. It specifies CASSEIRTGNSYTF.

The chain couples TRBV2 to TRBJ1-4, with a possible D match to TRBD1 (6 bases). Germline-derived CDR1 and CDR2 are SNHLY and FYNNEI. Trimming took 0 bases from V and 11 from J, leaving 22 bases between them. This CDR3 spans 17 amino acids. The CDR3 reads CASSEALGGRGRGKLFF. The CDR3, as DNA: TGTGCCAGCAGTGAAGCGCTAGGGGGACGCGGCCGAGGGAAACTGTTTTTT.

The rearrangement links TRBV25-1 to TRBJ1-5, with TRBD1 as a possible D gene (6 bases). V lost 6 bases and J lost 0, with 21 bases in between. The CDR3 is 18 residues long. Germline CDR1 reads MGHDK; CDR2 reads SYGVNS. The CDR3 sequence is CASRPRTETRYSNQPQHF. CDR3 DNA: TGTGCCAGCAGGCCCCGGACAGAGACGAGATATAGCAATCAGCCCCAGCATTTT.